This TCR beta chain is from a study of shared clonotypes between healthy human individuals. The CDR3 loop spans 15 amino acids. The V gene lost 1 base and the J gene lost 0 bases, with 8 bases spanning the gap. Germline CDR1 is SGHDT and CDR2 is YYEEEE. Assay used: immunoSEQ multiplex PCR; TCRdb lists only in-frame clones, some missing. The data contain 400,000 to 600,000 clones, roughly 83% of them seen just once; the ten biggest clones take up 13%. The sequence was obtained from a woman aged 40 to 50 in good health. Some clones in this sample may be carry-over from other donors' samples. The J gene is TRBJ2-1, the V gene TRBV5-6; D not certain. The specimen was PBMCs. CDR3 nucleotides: TGTGCCAGCAGCTTGAGCATTCTCTCCTACAATGAGCAGTTCTTC. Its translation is CASSLSILSYNEQFF.